This T cell receptor (beta chain) was captured by sequencing in a study of blood T cell repertoires in COVID-19. Source study methods: Reference gene primer amplification in the assay estimated nucleated cell counts. This table comes from immunoSEQ multiplex PCR, and its TCRdb copy is limited to in-frame clones, with some not included. That table supplies the V and J calls and clone size; D and trimming were determined from the DNA. This table holds approximately 270,000 clones, about 80% found once. This clone appeared a few times. Germline lookup yields CDR1 SGHRS and CDR2 YFSETQ. The ends lost 4 bases at V and 2 bases at J; junction bases unmatched: 5. The CDR3 spans 14 residues.

The sample consisted of peripheral blood. The origin of this receptor is a man of 80 years or more with acute or convalescent COVID-19. The rearrangement uses TRBV5-1 and TRBJ1-2, with 7 bases fitting TRBD1. CDR3 sequence: CASSAVQGNYGYTF. CDR3 DNA: TGCGCCAGCAGCGCCGTACAGGGGAACTATGGCTACACCTTC.